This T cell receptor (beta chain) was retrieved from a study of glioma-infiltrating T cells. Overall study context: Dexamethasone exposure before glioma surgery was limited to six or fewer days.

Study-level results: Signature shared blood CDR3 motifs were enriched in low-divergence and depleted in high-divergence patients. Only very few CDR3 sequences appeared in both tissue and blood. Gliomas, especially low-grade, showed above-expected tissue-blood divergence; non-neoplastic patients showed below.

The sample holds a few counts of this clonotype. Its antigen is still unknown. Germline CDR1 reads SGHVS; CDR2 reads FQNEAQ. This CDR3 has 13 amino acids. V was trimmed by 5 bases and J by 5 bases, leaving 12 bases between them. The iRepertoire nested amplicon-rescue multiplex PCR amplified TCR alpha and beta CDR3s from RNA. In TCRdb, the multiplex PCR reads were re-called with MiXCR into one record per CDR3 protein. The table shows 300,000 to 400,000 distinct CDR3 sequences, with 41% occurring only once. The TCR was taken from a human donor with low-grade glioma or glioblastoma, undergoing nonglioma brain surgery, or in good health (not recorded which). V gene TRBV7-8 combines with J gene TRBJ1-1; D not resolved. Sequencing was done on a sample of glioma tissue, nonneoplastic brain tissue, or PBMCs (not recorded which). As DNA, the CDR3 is TGTGCCAGCAGCGTGGGAAGAAGTACTGAAGCTTTCTTT. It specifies CASSVGRSTEAFF.